These T cell receptor beta chains were read from a single sample in a study of blood T cell repertoires in COVID-19. The protocol was immunoSEQ multiplex PCR, while the TCRdb copy is restricted to in-frame clones and leaves out a portion. Of approximately 270,000 clones in the sample, around 81% are singletons; the top ten hold approximately 14%. What was sequenced was peripheral blood. These receptors came from a person aged 65 to 85 with COVID-19, enrolled during active disease. Both conserved end residues are part of each CDR3.

V gene,J gene,CDR3 length,CDR3 protein
TRBV9,TRBJ2-1,15,CASSGLQGPDNEQFF
TRBV12-3/TRBV12-4,TRBJ2-7,13,CASQREIGTEQYF
TRBV28,TRBJ1-6,13,CASSPSYNSPLHF
TRBV30,TRBJ2-5,15,CAWGRGQGAQETQYF
TRBV7-2,TRBJ1-6,14,CASSTGFRDSPLHF
TRBV24-1,TRBJ2-5,13,CATSISTSETQYF
TRBV5-3,TRBJ1-2,20,CARSTYLRGSIIPLNYGYTF
TRBV27,TRBJ2-1,15,CASRGLPHSYNEQFF
TRBV4-3,TRBJ2-5,14,CASSQGSGSREQYF
TRBV4-3,TRBJ1-3,16,CASSQVSSGSGNTIYF
TRBV7-2,TRBJ2-5,16,CASSLWGLEGLETQYF
TRBV19,TRBJ1-2,13,CASAVTGSYGYTF
TRBV5-1,TRBJ2-5,18,CASSGGSSAGGPRGTQYF
TRBV28,TRBJ2-1,14,CASSHGLAKNEQFF
TRBV7-2,TRBJ2-7,15,CASSLHAGSSYEQYF